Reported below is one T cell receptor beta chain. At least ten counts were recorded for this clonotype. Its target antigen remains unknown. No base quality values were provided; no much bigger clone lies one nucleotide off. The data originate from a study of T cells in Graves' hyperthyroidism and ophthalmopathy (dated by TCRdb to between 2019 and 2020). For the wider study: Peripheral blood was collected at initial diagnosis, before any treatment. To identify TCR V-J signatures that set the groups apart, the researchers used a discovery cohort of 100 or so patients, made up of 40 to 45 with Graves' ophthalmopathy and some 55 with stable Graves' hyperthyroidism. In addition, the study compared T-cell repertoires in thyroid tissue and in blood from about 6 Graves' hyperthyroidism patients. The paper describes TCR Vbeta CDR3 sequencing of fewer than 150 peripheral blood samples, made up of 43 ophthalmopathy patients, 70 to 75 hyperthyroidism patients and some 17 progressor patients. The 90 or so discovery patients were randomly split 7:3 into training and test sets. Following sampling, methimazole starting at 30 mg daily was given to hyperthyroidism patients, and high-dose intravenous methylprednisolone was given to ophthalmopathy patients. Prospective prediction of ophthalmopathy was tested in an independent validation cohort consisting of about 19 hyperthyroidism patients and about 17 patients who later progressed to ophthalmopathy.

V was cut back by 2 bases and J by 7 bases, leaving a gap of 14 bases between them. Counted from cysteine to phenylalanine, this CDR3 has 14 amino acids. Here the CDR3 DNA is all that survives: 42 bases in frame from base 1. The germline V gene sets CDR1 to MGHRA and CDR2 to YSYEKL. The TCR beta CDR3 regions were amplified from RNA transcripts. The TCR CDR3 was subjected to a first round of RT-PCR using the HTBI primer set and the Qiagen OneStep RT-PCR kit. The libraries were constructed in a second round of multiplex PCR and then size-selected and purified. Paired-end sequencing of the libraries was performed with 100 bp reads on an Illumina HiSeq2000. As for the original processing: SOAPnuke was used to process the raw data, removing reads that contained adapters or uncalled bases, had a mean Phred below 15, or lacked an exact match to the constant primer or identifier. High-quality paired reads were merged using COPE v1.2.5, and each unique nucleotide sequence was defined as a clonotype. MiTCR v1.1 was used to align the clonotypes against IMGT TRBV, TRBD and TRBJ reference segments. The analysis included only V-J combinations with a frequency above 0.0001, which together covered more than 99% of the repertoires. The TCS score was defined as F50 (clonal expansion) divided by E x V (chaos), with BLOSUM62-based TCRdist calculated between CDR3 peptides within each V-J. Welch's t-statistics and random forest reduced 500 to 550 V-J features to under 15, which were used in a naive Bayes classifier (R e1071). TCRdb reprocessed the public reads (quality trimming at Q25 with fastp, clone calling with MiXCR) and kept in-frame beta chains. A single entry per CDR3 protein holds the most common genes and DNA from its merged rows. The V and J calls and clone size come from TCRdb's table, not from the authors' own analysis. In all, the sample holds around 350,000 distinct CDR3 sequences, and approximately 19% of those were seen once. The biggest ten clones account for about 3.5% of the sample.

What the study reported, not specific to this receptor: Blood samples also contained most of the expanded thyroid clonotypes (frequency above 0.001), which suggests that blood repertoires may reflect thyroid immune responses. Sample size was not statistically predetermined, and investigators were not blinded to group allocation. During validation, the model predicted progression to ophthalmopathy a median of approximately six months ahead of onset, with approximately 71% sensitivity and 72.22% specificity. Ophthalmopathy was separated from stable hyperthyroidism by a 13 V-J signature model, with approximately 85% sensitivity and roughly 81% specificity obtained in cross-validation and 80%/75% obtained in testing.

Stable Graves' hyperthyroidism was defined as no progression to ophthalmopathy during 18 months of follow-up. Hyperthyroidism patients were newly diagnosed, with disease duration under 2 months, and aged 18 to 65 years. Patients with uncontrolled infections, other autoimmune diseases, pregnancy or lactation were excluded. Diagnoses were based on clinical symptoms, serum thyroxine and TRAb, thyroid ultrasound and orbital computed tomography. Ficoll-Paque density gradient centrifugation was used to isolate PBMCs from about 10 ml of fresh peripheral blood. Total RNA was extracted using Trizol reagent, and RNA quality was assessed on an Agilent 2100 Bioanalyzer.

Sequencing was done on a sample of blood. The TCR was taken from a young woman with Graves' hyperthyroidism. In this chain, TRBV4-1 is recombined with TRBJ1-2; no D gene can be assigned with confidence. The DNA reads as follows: TGCGCCAGCAGCCAATCGGACCGGGAGTCTGGCTACACCTTC. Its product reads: CASSQSDRESGYTF.